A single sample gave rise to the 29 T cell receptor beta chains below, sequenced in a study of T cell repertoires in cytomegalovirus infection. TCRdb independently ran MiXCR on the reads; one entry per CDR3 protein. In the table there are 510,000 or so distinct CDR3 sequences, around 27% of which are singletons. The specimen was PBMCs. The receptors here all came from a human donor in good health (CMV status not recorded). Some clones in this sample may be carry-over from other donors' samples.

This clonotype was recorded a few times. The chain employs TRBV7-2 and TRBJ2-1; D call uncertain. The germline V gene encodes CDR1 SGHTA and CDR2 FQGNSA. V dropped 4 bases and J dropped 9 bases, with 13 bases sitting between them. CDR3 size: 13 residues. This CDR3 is CASSYARSGEQFF. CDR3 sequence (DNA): TGTGCCAGCAGCTACGCTAGAAGTGGTGAGCAGTTCTTC.

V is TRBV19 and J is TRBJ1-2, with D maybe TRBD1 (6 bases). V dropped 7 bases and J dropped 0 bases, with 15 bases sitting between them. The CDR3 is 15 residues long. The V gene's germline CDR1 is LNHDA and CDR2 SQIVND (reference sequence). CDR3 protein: CASTPGRGPNYGYTF. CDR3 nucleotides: TGTGCCAGTACGCCCGGCAGGGGTCCTAACTATGGCTACACCTTC.

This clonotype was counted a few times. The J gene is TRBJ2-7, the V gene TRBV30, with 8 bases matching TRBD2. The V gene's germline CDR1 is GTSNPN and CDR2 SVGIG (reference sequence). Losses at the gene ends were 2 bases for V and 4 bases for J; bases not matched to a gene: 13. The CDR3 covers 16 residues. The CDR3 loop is CAWSQRGWREDYEQYV. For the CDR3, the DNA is TGTGCCTGGAGTCAGCGGGGGTGGCGGGAGGATTACGAGCAGTACGTC.

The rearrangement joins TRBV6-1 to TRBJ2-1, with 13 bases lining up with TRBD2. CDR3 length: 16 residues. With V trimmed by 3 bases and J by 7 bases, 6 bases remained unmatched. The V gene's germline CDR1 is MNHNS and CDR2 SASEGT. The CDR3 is CASSDTGTSGINEQFF. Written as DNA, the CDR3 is TGTGCCAGCAGTGATACCGGGACTAGCGGGATTAATGAGCAGTTCTTC.

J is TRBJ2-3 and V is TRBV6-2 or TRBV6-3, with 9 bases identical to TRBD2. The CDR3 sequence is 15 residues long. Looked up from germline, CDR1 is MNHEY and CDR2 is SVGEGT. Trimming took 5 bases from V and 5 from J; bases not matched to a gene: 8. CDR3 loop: CASSRRLAERDTQYF. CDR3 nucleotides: TGTGCCAGCAGTCGCAGACTAGCGGAGCGAGATACGCAGTATTTT.

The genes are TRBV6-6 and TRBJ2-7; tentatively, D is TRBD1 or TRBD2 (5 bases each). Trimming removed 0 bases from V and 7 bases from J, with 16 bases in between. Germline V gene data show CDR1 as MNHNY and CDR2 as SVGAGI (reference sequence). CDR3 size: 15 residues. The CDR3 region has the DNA TGTGCCAGCAGTTACTCCGGGACCAACCTCGGGGAGCAGTACGTC. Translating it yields CASSYSGTNLGEQYV.

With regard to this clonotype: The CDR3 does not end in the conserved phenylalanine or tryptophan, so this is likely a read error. The CDR3 DNA reads as TGTGCCAGCAGCTTAGAAAGGGACTACGAGCAGTACTTA. This translates into CASSLERDYEQYL. This sequence joins TRBV7-3 and TRBJ2-7; no clear D gene. Germline CDR1 SGHTA, CDR2 FQGTGA. V was shortened by 2 bases and J by 3 bases, with 8 bases between the two germline ends. The CDR3 is 13 residues long.

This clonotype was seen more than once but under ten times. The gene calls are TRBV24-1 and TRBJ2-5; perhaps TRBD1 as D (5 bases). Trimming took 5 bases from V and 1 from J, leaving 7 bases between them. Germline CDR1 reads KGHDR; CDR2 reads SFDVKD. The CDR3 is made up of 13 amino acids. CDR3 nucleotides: TGTGCCACCAGTGGGGGCAGCCAAGAGACCCAGTACTTC. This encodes CATSGGSQETQYF.

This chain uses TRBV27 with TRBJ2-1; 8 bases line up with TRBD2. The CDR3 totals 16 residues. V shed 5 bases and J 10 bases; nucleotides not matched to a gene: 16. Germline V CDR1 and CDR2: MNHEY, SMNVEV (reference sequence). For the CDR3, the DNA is TGTGCCAGCAGTCAGAAGGGGACTAGGGAGAGGACGGAGCAGTTCTTC. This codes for CASSQKGTRERTEQFF.

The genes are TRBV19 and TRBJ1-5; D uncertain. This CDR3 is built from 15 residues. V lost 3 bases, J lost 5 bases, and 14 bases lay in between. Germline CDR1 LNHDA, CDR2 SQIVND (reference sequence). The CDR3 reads CASSIQYRGHQPQHF. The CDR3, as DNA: TGTGCCAGTAGTATCCAGTATCGTGGCCATCAGCCCCAGCATTTT.

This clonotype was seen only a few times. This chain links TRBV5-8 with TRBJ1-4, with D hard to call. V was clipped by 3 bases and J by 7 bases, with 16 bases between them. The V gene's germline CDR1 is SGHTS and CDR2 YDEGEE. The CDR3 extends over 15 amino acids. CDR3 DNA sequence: TGTGCCAGCAGCTCCGAGGGAGGTGGAGGTGAAAAACTGTTTTTT. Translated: CASSSEGGGGEKLFF.

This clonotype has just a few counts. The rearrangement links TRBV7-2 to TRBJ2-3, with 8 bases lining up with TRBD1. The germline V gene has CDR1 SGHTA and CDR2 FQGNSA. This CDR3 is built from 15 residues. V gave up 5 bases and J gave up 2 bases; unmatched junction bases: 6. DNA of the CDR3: TGTGCCAGCAGCCCTAGGGACAGGAACACAGATACGCAGTATTTT. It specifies CASSPRDRNTDTQYF.

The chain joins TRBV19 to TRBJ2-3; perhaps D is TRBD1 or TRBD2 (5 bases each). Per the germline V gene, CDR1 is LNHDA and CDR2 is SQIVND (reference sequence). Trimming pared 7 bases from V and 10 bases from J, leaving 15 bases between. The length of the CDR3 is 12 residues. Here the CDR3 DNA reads TGTGCCAGTACCACCCTGCTGGGGGCGCAGTATTTT. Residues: CASTTLLGAQYF.

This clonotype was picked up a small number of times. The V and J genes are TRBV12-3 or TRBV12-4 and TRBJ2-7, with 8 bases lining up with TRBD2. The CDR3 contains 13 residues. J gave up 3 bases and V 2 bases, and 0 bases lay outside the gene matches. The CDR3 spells CASSLTSGYEQYF. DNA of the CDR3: TGTGCCAGCAGTTTAACTAGCGGCTACGAGCAGTACTTC.

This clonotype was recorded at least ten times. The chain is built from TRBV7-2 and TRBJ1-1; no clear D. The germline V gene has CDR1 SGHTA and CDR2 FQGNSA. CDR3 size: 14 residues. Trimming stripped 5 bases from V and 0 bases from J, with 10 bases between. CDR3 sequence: CASSPRELNTEAFF. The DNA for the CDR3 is TGTGCCAGCAGCCCTAGGGAATTGAACACTGAAGCTTTCTTT.

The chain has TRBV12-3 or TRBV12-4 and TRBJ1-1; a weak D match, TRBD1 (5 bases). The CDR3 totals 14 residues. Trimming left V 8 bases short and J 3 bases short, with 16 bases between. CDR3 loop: CASAAGQWDTEAFF. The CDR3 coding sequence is TGTGCCAGCGCCGCTGGACAATGGGACACTGAAGCTTTCTTT.

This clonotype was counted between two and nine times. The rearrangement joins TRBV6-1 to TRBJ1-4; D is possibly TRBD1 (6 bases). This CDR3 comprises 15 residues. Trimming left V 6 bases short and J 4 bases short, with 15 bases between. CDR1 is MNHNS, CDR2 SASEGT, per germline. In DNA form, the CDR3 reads TGTGCCAGCAGCCCGAACAGGGACGTTAATGAAAAACTGTTTTTT. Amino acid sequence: CASSPNRDVNEKLFF.

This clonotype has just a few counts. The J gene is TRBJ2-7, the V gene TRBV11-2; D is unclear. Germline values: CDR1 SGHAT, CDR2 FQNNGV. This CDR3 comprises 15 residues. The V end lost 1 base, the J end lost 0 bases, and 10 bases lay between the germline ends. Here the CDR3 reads CASSLGASLSYEQYV. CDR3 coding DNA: TGTGCCAGCAGCTTAGGGGCGAGTCTCTCCTACGAGCAGTACGTC.

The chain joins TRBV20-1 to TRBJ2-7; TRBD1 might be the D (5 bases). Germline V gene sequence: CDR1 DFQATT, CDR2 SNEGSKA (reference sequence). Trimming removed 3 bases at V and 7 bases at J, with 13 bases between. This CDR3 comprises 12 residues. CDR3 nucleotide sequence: TGCAGTGCTAGTGGGCAGGGTGGGGAGCAGTACGTC. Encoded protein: CSASGQGGEQYV.

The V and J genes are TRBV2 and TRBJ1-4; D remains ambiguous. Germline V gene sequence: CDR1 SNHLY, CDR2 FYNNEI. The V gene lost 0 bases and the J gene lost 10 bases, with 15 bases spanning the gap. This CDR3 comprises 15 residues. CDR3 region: CASSEAPGRLGKLFF. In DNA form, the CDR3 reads TGTGCCAGCAGTGAAGCACCGGGCCGTCTTGGAAAACTGTTTTTT.

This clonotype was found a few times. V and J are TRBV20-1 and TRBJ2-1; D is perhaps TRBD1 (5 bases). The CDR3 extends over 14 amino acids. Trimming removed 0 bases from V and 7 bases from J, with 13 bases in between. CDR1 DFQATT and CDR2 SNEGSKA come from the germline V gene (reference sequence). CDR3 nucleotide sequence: TGCAGTGCTAGAGATGGGGCTGGAAGAAATGAGCAGTTCTTC. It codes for CSARDGAGRNEQFF.

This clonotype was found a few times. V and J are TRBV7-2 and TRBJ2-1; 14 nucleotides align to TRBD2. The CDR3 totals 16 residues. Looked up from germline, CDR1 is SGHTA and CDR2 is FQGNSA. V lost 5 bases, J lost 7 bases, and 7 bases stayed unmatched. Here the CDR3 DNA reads TGTGCCAGCAGCACGCGGACTAGCGGGAGGTTTAATGAGCAGTTCTTC. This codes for CASSTRTSGRFNEQFF. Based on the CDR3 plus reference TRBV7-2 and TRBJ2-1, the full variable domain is GAGVSQSPSNKVTEKGKDVELRCDPISGHTALYWYRQSLGQGLEFLIYFQGNSAPDKSGLPSDRFSAERTGGSVSTLTIQRTQQEDSAVYLCASSTRTSGRFNEQFFGPGTRLTVL.

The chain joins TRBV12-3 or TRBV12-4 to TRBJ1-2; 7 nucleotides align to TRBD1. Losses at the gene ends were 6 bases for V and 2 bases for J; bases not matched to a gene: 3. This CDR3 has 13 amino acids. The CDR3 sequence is CASSTGVNYGYTF. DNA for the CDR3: TGTGCCAGCAGCACAGGGGTAAACTATGGCTACACCTTC.

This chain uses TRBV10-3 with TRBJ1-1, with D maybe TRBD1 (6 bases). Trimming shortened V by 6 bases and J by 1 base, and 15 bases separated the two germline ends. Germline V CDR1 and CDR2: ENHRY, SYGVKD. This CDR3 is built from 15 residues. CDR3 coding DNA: TGTGCCATCAGAGGAACGGGACAAGCGAACACTGAAGCTTTCTTT. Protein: CAIRGTGQANTEAFF.

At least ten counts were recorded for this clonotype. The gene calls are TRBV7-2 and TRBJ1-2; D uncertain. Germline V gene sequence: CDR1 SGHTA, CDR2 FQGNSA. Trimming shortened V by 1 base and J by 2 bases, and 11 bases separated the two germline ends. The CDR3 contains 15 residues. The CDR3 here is CASSLVPAGNYGYTF. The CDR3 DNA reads TGTGCCAGCAGCTTAGTTCCAGCTGGAAACTATGGCTACACCTTC.

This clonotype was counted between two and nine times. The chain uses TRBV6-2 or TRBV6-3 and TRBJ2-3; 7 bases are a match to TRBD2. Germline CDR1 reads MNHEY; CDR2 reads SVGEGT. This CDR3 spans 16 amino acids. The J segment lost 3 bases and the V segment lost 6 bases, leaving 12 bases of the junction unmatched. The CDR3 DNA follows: TGTGCCAGCAGGAAGATCCCGGGAGGAAGGACAGATACGCAGTATTTT. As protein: CASRKIPGGRTDTQYF.

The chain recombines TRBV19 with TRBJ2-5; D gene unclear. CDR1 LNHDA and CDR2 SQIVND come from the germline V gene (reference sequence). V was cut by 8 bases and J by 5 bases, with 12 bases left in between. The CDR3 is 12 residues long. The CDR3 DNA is TGTGCCAGTTCGGTGGGTGTGGAGACCCAGTACTTC. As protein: CASSVGVETQYF.

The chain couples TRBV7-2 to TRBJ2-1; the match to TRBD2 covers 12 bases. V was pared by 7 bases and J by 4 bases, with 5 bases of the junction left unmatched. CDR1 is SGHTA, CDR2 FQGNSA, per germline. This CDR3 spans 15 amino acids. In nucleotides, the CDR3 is TGTGCCAGCACCACGACTAGCGGGGGATACAATGAGCAGTTCTTC. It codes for CASTTTSGGYNEQFF.

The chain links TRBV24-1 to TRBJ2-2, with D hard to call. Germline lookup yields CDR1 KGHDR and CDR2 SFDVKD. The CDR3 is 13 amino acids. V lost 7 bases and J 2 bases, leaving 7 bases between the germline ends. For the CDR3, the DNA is TGTGCCACCAGCTCCATTAACACCGGGGAGCTGTTTTTT. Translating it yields CATSSINTGELFF.